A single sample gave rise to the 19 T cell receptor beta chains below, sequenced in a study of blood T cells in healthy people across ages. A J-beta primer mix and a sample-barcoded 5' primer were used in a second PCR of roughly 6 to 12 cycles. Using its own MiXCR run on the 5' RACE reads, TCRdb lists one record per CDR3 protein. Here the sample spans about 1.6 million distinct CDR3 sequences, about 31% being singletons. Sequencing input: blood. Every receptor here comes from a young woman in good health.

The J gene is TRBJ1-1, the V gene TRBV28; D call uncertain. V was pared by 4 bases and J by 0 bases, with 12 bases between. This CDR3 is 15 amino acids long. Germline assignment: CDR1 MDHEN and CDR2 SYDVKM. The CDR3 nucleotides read TGTGCCAGCAGTTGGTCGACGGACTTGAACACTGAAGCTTTCTTT. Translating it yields CASSWSTDLNTEAFF.

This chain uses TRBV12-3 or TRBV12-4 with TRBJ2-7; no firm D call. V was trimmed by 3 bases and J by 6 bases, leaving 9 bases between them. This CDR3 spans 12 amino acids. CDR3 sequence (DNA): TGTGCCAGCAGTTTTTTGTTGGGCGAGCAGTACTTC. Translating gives CASSFLLGEQYF.

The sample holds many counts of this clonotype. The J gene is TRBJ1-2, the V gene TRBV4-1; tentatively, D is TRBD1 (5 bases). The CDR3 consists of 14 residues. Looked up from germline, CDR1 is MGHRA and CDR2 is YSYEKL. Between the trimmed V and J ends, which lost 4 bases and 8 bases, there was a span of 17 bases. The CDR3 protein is CASSPREGSGGYTF. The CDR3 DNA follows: TGCGCCAGCAGCCCCAGGGAGGGTAGCGGGGGCTACACCTTC.

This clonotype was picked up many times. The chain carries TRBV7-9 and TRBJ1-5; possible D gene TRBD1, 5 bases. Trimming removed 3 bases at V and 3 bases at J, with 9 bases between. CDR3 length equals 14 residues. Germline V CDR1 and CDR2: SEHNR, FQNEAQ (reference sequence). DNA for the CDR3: TGTGCCAGCAGCTTTGAGGGGTACAATCAGCCCCAGCATTTT. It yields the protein CASSFEGYNQPQHF.

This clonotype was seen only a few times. CDR3 region: CASSLAQRGEQYEQYF. As DNA, the CDR3 is TGTGCCAGCAGCTTGGCACAGAGGGGGGAACAATACGAGCAGTACTTC. This rearrangement joins TRBV7-8 to TRBJ2-5; possibly TRBD1 or TRBD2 for D (6 bases each). The J call is uncertain, as TRBJ2-7 better fits the DNA end. The CDR3 is 16 amino acids. Germline V gene sequence: CDR1 SGHVS, CDR2 FQNEAQ.

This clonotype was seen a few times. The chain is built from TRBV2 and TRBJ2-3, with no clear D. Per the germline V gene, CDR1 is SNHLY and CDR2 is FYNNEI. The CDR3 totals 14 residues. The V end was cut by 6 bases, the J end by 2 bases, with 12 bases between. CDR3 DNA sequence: TGTGCCAGCAGGCCTTGGGTAAACACAGATACGCAGTATTTT. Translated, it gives CASRPWVNTDTQYF.

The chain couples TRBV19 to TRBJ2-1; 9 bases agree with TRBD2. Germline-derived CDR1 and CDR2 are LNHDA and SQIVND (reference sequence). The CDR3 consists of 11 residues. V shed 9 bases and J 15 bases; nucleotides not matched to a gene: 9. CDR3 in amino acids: CASSTSGYWFF. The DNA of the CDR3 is TGTGCCAGCTCTACTAGCGGGTATTGGTTCTTC.

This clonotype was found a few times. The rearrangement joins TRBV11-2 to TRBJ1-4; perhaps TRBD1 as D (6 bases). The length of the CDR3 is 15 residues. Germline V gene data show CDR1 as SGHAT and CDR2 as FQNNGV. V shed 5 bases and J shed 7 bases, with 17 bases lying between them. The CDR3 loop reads CASSPHGEGGEKLFF. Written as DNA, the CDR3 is TGTGCCAGCAGCCCCCATGGAGAGGGGGGTGAAAAACTGTTTTTT.

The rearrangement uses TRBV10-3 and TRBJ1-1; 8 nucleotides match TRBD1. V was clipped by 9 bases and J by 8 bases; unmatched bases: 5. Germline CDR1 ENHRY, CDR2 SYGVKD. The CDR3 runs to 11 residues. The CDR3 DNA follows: TGTGCCATATCAGGGGGCCGCGAAGCTTTCTTT. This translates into CAISGGREAFF.

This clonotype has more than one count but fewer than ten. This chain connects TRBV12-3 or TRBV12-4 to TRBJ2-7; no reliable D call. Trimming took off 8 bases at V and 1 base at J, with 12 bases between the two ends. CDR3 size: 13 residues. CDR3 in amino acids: CASRTRQSYEQYF. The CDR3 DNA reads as TGTGCCAGCCGGACCAGGCAGTCCTACGAGCAGTACTTC.

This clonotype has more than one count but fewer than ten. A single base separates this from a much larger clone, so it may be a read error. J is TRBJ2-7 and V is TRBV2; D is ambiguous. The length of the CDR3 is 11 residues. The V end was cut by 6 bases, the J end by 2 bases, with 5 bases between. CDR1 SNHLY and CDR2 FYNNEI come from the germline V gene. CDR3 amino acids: CASRVTYEQYF. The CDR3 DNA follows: TGTGCCAGCAGGGTCACCTACGAGCAGTACTTC.

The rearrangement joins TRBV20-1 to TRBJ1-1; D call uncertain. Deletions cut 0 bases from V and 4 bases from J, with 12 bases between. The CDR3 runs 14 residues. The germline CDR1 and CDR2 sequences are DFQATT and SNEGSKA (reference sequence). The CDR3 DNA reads TGCAGTGCTAGAGACCCTGGACGGACCACTGAAGCTTTCTTT. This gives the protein CSARDPGRTTEAFF.

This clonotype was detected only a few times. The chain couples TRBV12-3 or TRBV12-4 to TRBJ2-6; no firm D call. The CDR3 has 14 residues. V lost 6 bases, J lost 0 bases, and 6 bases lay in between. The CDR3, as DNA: TGTGCCAGCAGGCAAGTCTCTGGGGCCAACGTCCTGACTTTC. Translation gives CASRQVSGANVLTF.

The CDR3 loop reads CASSLGDVANEQFF. CDR3 DNA: TGTGCCAGCAGTTTGGGGGACGTGGCTAATGAGCAGTTCTTC. The V call is TRBV27, the J call TRBJ2-1; the D gene could be TRBD1 or TRBD2 (5 bases each). Germline CDR1 reads MNHEY; CDR2 reads SMNVEV (reference sequence). The CDR3 is 14 amino acids. Trimming took off 3 bases at V and 7 bases at J, with 13 bases between the two ends.

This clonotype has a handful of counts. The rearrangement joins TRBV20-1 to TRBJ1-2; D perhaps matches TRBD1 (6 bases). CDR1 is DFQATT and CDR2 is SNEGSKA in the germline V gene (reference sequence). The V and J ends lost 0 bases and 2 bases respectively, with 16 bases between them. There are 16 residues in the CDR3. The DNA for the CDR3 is TGCAGTGCTAGAGATTTTATTCAGGGGAGGAACTATGGCTACACCTTC. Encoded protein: CSARDFIQGRNYGYTF.

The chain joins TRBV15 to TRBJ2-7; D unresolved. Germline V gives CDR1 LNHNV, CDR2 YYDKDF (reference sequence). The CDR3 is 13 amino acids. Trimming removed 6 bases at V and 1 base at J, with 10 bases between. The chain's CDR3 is CATSLTESYEQYF. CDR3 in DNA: TGTGCCACCAGTCTCACTGAGTCCTACGAGCAGTACTTC.

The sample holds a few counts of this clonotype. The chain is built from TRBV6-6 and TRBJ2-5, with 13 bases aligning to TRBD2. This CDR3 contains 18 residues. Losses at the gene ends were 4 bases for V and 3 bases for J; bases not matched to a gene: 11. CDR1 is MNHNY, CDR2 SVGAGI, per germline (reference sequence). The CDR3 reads CASSFPRTSGRRKETQYF. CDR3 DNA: TGTGCCAGCAGTTTTCCCCGGACTAGCGGGAGAAGGAAAGAGACCCAGTACTTC.

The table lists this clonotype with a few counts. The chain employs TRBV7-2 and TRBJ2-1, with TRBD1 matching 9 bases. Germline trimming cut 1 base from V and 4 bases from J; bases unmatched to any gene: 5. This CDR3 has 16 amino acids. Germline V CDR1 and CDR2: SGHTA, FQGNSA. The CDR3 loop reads CASSLVGTGPYNEQFF. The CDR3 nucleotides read TGTGCCAGCAGCTTAGTGGGGACAGGGCCTTACAATGAGCAGTTCTTC. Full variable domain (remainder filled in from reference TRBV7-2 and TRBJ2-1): GAGVSQSPSNKVTEKGKDVELRCDPISGHTALYWYRQSLGQGLEFLIYFQGNSAPDKSGLPSDRFSAERTGGSVSTLTIQRTQQEDSAVYLCASSLVGTGPYNEQFFGPGTRLTVL.

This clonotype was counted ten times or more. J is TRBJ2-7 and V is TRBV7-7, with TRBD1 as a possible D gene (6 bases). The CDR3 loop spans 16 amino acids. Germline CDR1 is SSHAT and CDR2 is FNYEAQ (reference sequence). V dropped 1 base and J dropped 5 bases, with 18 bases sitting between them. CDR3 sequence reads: CASSLGPGASSDEQYF. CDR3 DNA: TGTGCCAGCAGCTTAGGTCCAGGGGCGAGTTCGGACGAGCAGTACTTC.